The clone carrying this TCR beta chain was seen ten or more times. J was trimmed by 4 bases and V by 5 bases; bases with no gene match: 2. Germline V CDR1 and CDR2: SEHNR, FQNEAQ (reference sequence). The CDR3 runs 13 residues. This entry belongs to a study of T cells in Graves' hyperthyroidism and ophthalmopathy. The CDR3 regions of TCR beta were amplified from RNA transcripts. TCR CDR3 underwent first-round RT-PCR with the HTBI primer set. Via MiXCR, TCRdb re-called the multiplex PCR reads, giving one row per CDR3 protein. Found here are around 690,000 distinct CDR3 sequences, about 18% of them singletons; the top ten hold roughly 15%.

The sequencing input was blood. The genes are TRBV7-9 and TRBJ1-5; 7 positions match TRBD1. The TCR comes from a middle-aged man with Graves' hyperthyroidism. The CDR3 region is CASSEQGNQPQHF. The CDR3 DNA follows: TGTGCCAGCAGCGAACAGGGGAATCAGCCCCAGCATTTT. Variable domain in full (rest from reference TRBV7-9 and TRBJ1-5): DTGVSQNPRHKITKRGQNVTFRCDPISEHNRLYWYRQTLGQGPEFLTYFQNEAQLEKSRLLSDRFSAERPKGSFSTLEIQRTEQGDSAMYLCASSEQGNQPQHFGDGTRLSIL.